This entry features one T cell receptor beta chain sequence. The sample belongs to a study of blood T cell repertoires in COVID-19. About the study: Material from acute and convalescent COVID-19 was sourced from the United States, Italy and Spain. Nucleic acid was either cDNA or gDNA, and it came from T cells, B-cell-depleted T cells, or PBMCs.

Under the authors' procedure: Reference gene primer amplification in the assay estimated nucleated cell counts. Here immunoSEQ multiplex PCR was the method, and the copy in TCRdb shows in-frame clones only, minus some. The DNA was the basis for D and trimming; V, J and clone size are from that table. Of approximately 230,000 clones listed, around nine tenths are singletons. V was pared by 5 bases and J by 6 bases, with 2 bases of the junction left unmatched. The CDR3 runs 13 residues. Germline V gives CDR1 LNHDA, CDR2 SQIVND (reference sequence). This clonotype was sampled from a man in his late teens or twenties with active or convalescent COVID-19. The chain carries TRBV19 and TRBJ2-1; 9 positions match TRBD1. What was sequenced was peripheral blood. In DNA form, the CDR3 reads TGTGCCAGTAGTTGGGACAGGGTCAATGAGCAGTTCTTC. This codes for CASSWDRVNEQFF.